Presented here are 29 T cell receptor beta chains from one specimen sequenced in a study of blood T cell repertoires in COVID-19. Clones were read by immunoSEQ multiplex PCR, and TCRdb kept only the in-frame ones, dropping some. Here the sample spans about 190,000 clones, more than 75% being singletons. Material for sequencing was PBMCs or T cells enriched from blood (not recorded which). Receptors were obtained from a woman in her 50s with acute COVID-19.

As for this clone: Its ends do not fully match the called genes, so a read error is possible. This chain connects TRBV7-3 to TRBJ1-4; 7 nucleotides align to TRBD1. Germline V gives CDR1 SGHTA, CDR2 FQGTGA. The CDR3 has 13 residues. CDR3 loop: CASSLTTGSKLFF. The CDR3 nucleotides are TGTGCCAGCAGCCTAACGACAGGGTCAAAACTGTTTTTT.

The CDR3: CASSSRALGGKNTEAFF. The CDR3 nucleotides are TGTGCCAGCAGCTCCCGAGCCCTGGGGGGAAAAAACACTGAAGCTTTCTTT. The chain has TRBV7-9 and TRBJ1-1, with a tentative D call TRBD1 (5 bases). V gave up 4 bases and J gave up 2 bases, with 20 bases separating them. The CDR3 extends over 17 amino acids. Per the germline V gene, CDR1 is SEHNR and CDR2 is FQNEAQ (reference sequence).

This rearrangement joins TRBV28 to TRBJ2-7, with a possible D match to TRBD2 (7 bases). V lost 2 bases and J lost 3, with 14 bases in between. This CDR3 has 15 residues. Germline V gives CDR1 MDHEN, CDR2 SYDVKM. Here the CDR3 reads CASSLGGGRIYEQYV. The CDR3, as DNA: TGTGCCAGCAGTTTAGGGGGGGGGCGCATCTACGAGCAGTACGTC.

The chain employs TRBV23-1 and TRBJ1-4, with D unresolved. TRBV23-1 is filed as an ORF, its function uncertain. Between the trimmed V and J ends, which lost 0 bases and 4 bases, there was a span of 15 bases. The CDR3 consists of 17 residues. CDR3 in amino acids: CASSQSYREEYNEKLFF. As DNA, the CDR3 is TGCGCCAGCAGTCAATCATATAGGGAGGAGTATAATGAAAAACTGTTTTTT.

The J gene is TRBJ2-5, the V gene TRBV7-2; D possibly corresponds to TRBD1 (6 bases). Germline V gene lookup returns CDR1 SGHTA and CDR2 FQGNSA. Trimming took off 1 base at V and 2 bases at J, with 17 bases between the two ends. The CDR3 is 17 residues long. This CDR3 reads CASSLGGLGRAQETQYF. The CDR3 nucleotides read TGTGCCAGCAGCTTAGGGGGGCTAGGGCGGGCACAAGAGACCCAGTACTTC.

The chain combines TRBV6-5 with TRBJ1-5, with 9 positions matching TRBD1. V was clipped by 6 bases and J by 13 bases; unmatched bases: 7. From germline, CDR1 is MNHEY and CDR2 SVGAGI. This CDR3 has 12 residues. The CDR3 is CASRGPGQGQHF. CDR3 bases: TGTGCCAGCAGAGGACCGGGACAGGGTCAGCATTTT.

This rearrangement joins TRBV28 to TRBJ1-1; the D gene is possibly TRBD1 (5 bases). CDR1 is MDHEN, CDR2 SYDVKM, per germline. V lost 8 bases, J lost 0 bases, and 10 bases lay in between. The CDR3 loop spans 13 amino acids. CDR3 amino acids: CASGGVLNTEAFF. The CDR3, as DNA: TGTGCCAGCGGGGGGGTACTGAACACTGAAGCTTTCTTT. The full variable domain, completed using reference TRBV28 and TRBJ1-1, is DVKVTQSSRYLVKRTGEKVFLECVQDMDHENMFWYRQDPGLGLRLIYFSYDVKMKEKGDIPEGYSVSREKKERFSLILESASTNQTSMYLCASGGVLNTEAFFGQGTRLTVV.

Comments on this clone: This sample also contains other DNA sequences that code for the same CDR3. This rearrangement joins TRBV27 to TRBJ2-5, with 9 bases identical to TRBD2. The germline gives CDR1 MNHEY, CDR2 SMNVEV (reference sequence). Trimming cost V 2 bases and J 2 bases; bases outside gene matches: 3. The CDR3 has 15 residues. The CDR3: CASSLLAGGQETQYF. The CDR3 DNA follows: TGTGCCAGCAGTTTACTGGCGGGGGGGCAAGAGACCCAGTACTTC.

The chain carries TRBV28 and TRBJ1-6, with TRBD1 matching 7 bases. The CDR3 sequence is 17 residues long. The germline CDR1 and CDR2 sequences are MDHEN and SYDVKM. Unmatched junction bases numbered 20, after V lost 7 bases and J lost 11 bases. The CDR3, as DNA: TGTGCCAGCACCACGCCCTCCGGGACAGCCCTCCGACCACCCCTCCACTTT. Its translation: CASTTPSGTALRPPLHF.

The rearrangement uses TRBV29-1 and TRBJ1-1; 7 bases match TRBD1. This CDR3 comprises 14 residues. V shed 4 bases and J 2 bases; nucleotides not matched to a gene: 7. Germline V CDR1 and CDR2: SQVTM, ANQGSEA. DNA of the CDR3: TGCAGCGTTGGTACAGGGGAAAGAAACACTGAAGCTTTCTTT. Amino acids: CSVGTGERNTEAFF.

This chain connects TRBV30 to TRBJ2-3; the match to TRBD2 covers 8 bases. The CDR3 is 14 residues long. Germline lookup yields CDR1 GTSNPN and CDR2 SVGIG (reference sequence). The trim removed 2 bases at V and 4 bases at J, leaving 5 bases unmatched. The CDR3 here is CAWSYTGGADTQYF. In nucleotides, the CDR3 is TGTGCCTGGAGTTATACGGGGGGGGCAGATACGCAGTATTTT.

This clone was detected once. This chain joins TRBV19 and TRBJ1-1; perhaps TRBD1 as D (6 bases). This CDR3 is built from 15 residues. V shed 1 base and J shed 0 bases, with 9 bases lying between them. Germline CDR1 is LNHDA and CDR2 is SQIVND (reference sequence). The CDR3, as DNA: TGTGCCAGTAGTATAGGGGGGCAGATGAACACTGAAGCTTTCTTT. Translation gives CASSIGGQMNTEAFF.

The sample holds a few counts of this clone. This CDR3 is CASSLLAEFYNEQFF. In DNA form, the CDR3 reads TGTGCCAGCAGCTTGTTAGCGGAGTTCTACAATGAGCAGTTCTTC. V and J are TRBV5-5 and TRBJ2-1; a weak D match, TRBD2 (6 bases). The CDR3 consists of 15 residues. Germline V CDR1 and CDR2: SGHKS, YYEKEE (reference sequence). The V end lost 1 base, the J end lost 3 bases, and 11 bases lay between the germline ends.

Remarks on this clone: Additional DNA sequences in this sample encode the identical CDR3. The chain has TRBV28 and TRBJ1-2, with D tentatively TRBD1 (6 bases). Germline CDR1 MDHEN, CDR2 SYDVKM. There are 14 residues in the CDR3. The germline V and J ends were trimmed by 2 bases and 8 bases, with 15 bases remaining between them. The CDR3 DNA is TGTGCCAGCAGTTTAGGAGGTCAGGGGTGGGGCTACACCTTC. Translated: CASSLGGQGWGYTF.

The chain carries TRBV29-1 and TRBJ2-4, with D tentatively TRBD2 (6 bases). The V gene lost 7 bases and the J gene lost 8 bases, with 15 bases spanning the gap. CDR1 and CDR2 (germline): SQVTM, ANQGSEA. This CDR3 comprises 12 residues. DNA of the CDR3: TGCAGCGCCGTGGAGGGGACGGACATTCAGTACTTC. Its protein is CSAVEGTDIQYF.

This chain links TRBV10-1 with TRBJ2-1; 10 bases match TRBD2. V was clipped by 10 bases and J by 7 bases; unmatched bases: 13. CDR3 length equals 15 residues. In germline, CDR1 is WNHNN, CDR2 SYGVQD (reference sequence). As DNA, the CDR3 is TGCGCCATCAAGTATAGCGGGGGGATGAGGAATGAGCAGTTCTTC. Its protein product is CAIKYSGGMRNEQFF.

This clone occurred a few times. This chain links TRBV5-1 with TRBJ1-6; TRBD1 aligns across 8 bases. CDR1 and CDR2 from the germline V gene are SGHRS and YFSETQ. The CDR3 covers 16 residues. V shed 3 bases and J 10 bases; nucleotides not matched to a gene: 12. For the CDR3, the DNA is TGCGCCAGCAGCTCAGCACGGACAGGGAAAGGGTCACCCCTCCACTTT. Translated, it gives CASSSARTGKGSPLHF.

The rearrangement links TRBV24-1 to TRBJ1-2, with 9 bases matching TRBD1. J gave up 4 bases and V 3 bases, and 5 bases lay outside the gene matches. CDR3 length: 15 residues. The germline gives CDR1 KGHDR, CDR2 SFDVKD. The CDR3, as DNA: TGTGCCACCAGTGATGAAAGACAGGGGGTCTATGGCTACACCTTC. It is translated as CATSDERQGVYGYTF.

Only a few counts were recorded for this clone. The chain couples TRBV5-1 to TRBJ1-3; D is possibly TRBD1 (5 bases). V shed 4 bases and J shed 0 bases, with 20 bases lying between them. From germline, CDR1 is SGHRS and CDR2 YFSETQ. This CDR3 spans 18 amino acids. The CDR3 sequence is CASSPRGGGAGSGNTIYF. The CDR3 region has the DNA TGCGCCAGCAGCCCCCGGGGGGGTGGAGCCGGCTCTGGAAACACCATATATTTT.

CDR3 sequence (DNA): TGCGCCAGCAGTCACAAACTAGCGGGGGATCACAATGAGCAGTTCTTC. This gives the protein CASSHKLAGDHNEQFF. This chain joins TRBV23-1 and TRBJ2-1; 11 bases fit TRBD2. TRBV23-1 carries the ORF label, with uncertain function. Trimming at V came to 3 bases and at J to 5 bases, leaving 6 bases not matched to a gene. CDR3 size: 16 residues.

CDR3 residues: CASSQGPAGTGELFF. The CDR3 DNA is TGCGCCAGCAGCCAGGGACCAGCGGGGACCGGGGAGCTGTTTTTT. The chain employs TRBV5-1 and TRBJ2-2; 7 bases are a match to TRBD2. With V trimmed by 4 bases and J by 5 bases, 8 bases remained unmatched. From germline, CDR1 is SGHRS and CDR2 YFSETQ. The CDR3 sequence is 15 residues long.

This sequence joins TRBV19 and TRBJ1-1, with TRBD1 matching 10 bases. CDR1 LNHDA and CDR2 SQIVND come from the germline V gene (reference sequence). The CDR3 is 16 residues long. CDR3 sequence (DNA): TGTGTGTCACGTCCGACAGGGGGCATGATGGCCCCTGAAGCTTTCTTT. Protein sequence: CVSRPTGGMMAPEAFF.

V usage is TRBV11-2 and J usage is TRBJ1-3, with a possible D match to TRBD1 (6 bases). The CDR3 spans 15 residues. Germline CDR1 is SGHAT and CDR2 is FQNNGV. Deletions cut 5 bases from V and 6 bases from J, with 17 bases between. CDR3 nucleotide sequence: TGTGCCAGCAGCCTAGTGGACAGTGGGGTAAACACCATATATTTT. Translated, it gives CASSLVDSGVNTIYF.

This chain uses TRBV19 with TRBJ1-3; TRBD1 matches at 8 bases. The CDR3 is 16 residues long. CDR1 LNHDA and CDR2 SQIVND come from the germline V gene (reference sequence). The ends lost 9 bases at V and 2 bases at J; junction bases unmatched: 12. The CDR3 sequence: CASSNGPTGAGNTIYF. The CDR3 coding sequence is TGTGCCAGCTCAAATGGGCCGACAGGGGCTGGAAACACCATATATTTT.

The J gene is TRBJ2-2, the V gene TRBV7-9; D may be TRBD2 (6 bases). Trimming cost V 5 bases and J 3 bases, with 16 bases left between them. The length of the CDR3 is 16 residues. Germline-derived CDR1 and CDR2 are SEHNR and FQNEAQ (reference sequence). The DNA for the CDR3 is TGTGCCAGCAGCCTTGGGACCGGGGGAGACACCGGGGAGCTGTTTTTT. Translating gives CASSLGTGGDTGELFF.

This clone came up a few times. The same CDR3 arises from other DNA sequences in this sample as well. The chain uses TRBV5-4 and TRBJ2-2; perhaps TRBD2 as D (6 bases). CDR1 is SGHNT and CDR2 is YYREEE in the germline V gene (reference sequence). This CDR3 has 16 residues. The V gene lost 0 bases and the J gene lost 1 base, with 10 bases spanning the gap. The CDR3 DNA reads as TGTGCCAGCAGCTTGGGCGCGCGGGGGAACACCGGGGAGCTGTTTTTT. It yields the protein CASSLGARGNTGELFF.

This chain joins TRBV6-5 and TRBJ1-4; 7 nucleotides match TRBD1. The ends lost 6 bases at V and 8 bases at J; junction bases unmatched: 9. The CDR3 spans 14 residues. CDR1 and CDR2 from the germline V gene are MNHEY and SVGAGI. CDR3 amino acids: CASRRRTGGEKLFF. CDR3 coding DNA: TGTGCCAGCAGGCGAAGGACAGGCGGGGAAAAACTGTTTTTT.

The J gene is TRBJ2-3, the V gene TRBV10-1; tentative D call: TRBD1 (5 bases). The germline CDR1 and CDR2 sequences are WNHNN and SYGVQD (reference sequence). V shed 2 bases and J shed 1 base, with 10 bases lying between them. The CDR3 sequence is 15 residues long. The DNA of the CDR3 is TGCGCCAGCAGTGAGGCCAAACAGGGCACAGATACGCAGTATTTT. Protein sequence: CASSEAKQGTDTQYF.

This clone was counted a single time. The chain combines TRBV6-6 with TRBJ2-7; D remains unclear. V was cut by 0 bases and J by 0 bases, with 6 bases left in between. The CDR3 is made up of 14 amino acids. Germline assignment: CDR1 MNHNY and CDR2 SVGAGI (reference sequence). In DNA, the CDR3 is TGTGCCAGCAGTTACTCGATCAGCTCCTACGAGCAGTACGTC. This gives the protein CASSYSISSYEQYV.